Shown below are 9 T cell receptor beta chains from a single sample sequenced in a study of response to subunit inactivated influenza vaccine. MiXCR was run by TCRdb on the RT-PCR reads, yielding one entry per CDR3 protein. The data contain around 250,000 distinct CDR3 sequences, about 12% of them seen just once; the ten biggest clones take up more than 7%. Sample: non-naive T cells sorted from PBMCs, taken less than 15 days before vaccination. These receptors all come from a middle-aged man who received an inactivated influenza vaccine.

At least ten counts were recorded for this clonotype. The V and J genes are TRBV28 and TRBJ2-2; 12 bases match TRBD2. Losses at the gene ends were 5 bases for V and 0 bases for J; bases not matched to a gene: 7. Germline lookup yields CDR1 MDHEN and CDR2 SYDVKM. The CDR3 is 18 residues long. The CDR3 sequence is CASSPGLAGRSNTGELFF. In nucleotides, the CDR3 is TGTGCCAGCAGTCCAGGACTAGCGGGAAGATCGAACACCGGGGAGCTGTTTTTT.

The rearrangement links TRBV25-1 to TRBJ1-1; D is ambiguous. Trimming took off 6 bases at V and 7 bases at J, with 12 bases between the two ends. Germline-derived CDR1 and CDR2 are MGHDK and SYGVNS. CDR3 length equals 12 residues. The DNA of the CDR3 is TGTGCCAGCAGCCCGTTTTCAGGTGAAGCTTTCTTT. It yields the protein CASSPFSGEAFF.

The chain links TRBV7-9 to TRBJ1-1; no clear D gene. Trimming left V 5 bases short and J 5 bases short, with 15 bases between. Germline values: CDR1 SEHNR, CDR2 FQNEAQ (reference sequence). The CDR3 is 14 amino acids. The CDR3 nucleotides read TGTGCCAGCAGCCACAGCCCGGCAGTAACTGAAGCTTTCTTT. Residues: CASSHSPAVTEAFF.

This clonotype was recorded many times. The V call is TRBV7-2, the J call TRBJ2-3, with D possibly being TRBD2 (6 bases). V lost 1 base to trimming and J lost 5 bases, with 13 bases between them. CDR3 length: 15 residues. Per the germline V gene, CDR1 is SGHTA and CDR2 is FQGNSA. CDR3 loop: CASSLEGRWRDTQYF. DNA for the CDR3: TGTGCCAGCAGCTTAGAAGGGAGGTGGAGAGATACGCAGTATTTT.

The gene calls are TRBV28 and TRBJ1-3; no clear D. The CDR3 length is 15 residues. The ends were cut back, 3 bases at V and 4 bases at J, with 13 bases in the middle. Germline loops: CDR1 MDHEN, CDR2 SYDVKM. This CDR3 reads CASSFARTVGNTIYF. CDR3 in DNA: TGTGCCAGCAGTTTCGCTAGGACGGTCGGAAACACCATATATTTT.

This clonotype was detected only a few times. The chain combines TRBV7-2 with TRBJ1-6; D perhaps matches TRBD1 (5 bases). V shed 5 bases and J shed 7 bases, with 12 bases lying between them. This CDR3 spans 14 amino acids. Germline assignment: CDR1 SGHTA and CDR2 FQGNSA. The CDR3 nucleotides read TGTGCCAGCAGCCGGAGGGGATCCAATTCACCCCTCCACTTT. It is translated as CASSRRGSNSPLHF.

The V call is TRBV10-3, the J call TRBJ2-3; the D gene is possibly TRBD1 (6 bases). CDR3 size: 14 residues. V shed 10 bases and J shed 3 bases, with 17 bases lying between them. Germline-derived CDR1 and CDR2 are ENHRY and SYGVKD. In nucleotides, the CDR3 is TGTGCCACCACCCTTGGCAGGGGAACAGATACGCAGTATTTT. Its translation: CATTLGRGTDTQYF.

This sequence joins TRBV20-1 and TRBJ1-2; 7 bases line up with TRBD1. The germline V gene has CDR1 DFQATT and CDR2 SNEGSKA (reference sequence). The CDR3 spans 14 residues. J lost 3 bases, V lost 6 bases, and 10 bases had no gene match. CDR3 loop: CSASTGVGDYGYTF. The CDR3 bases are TGCAGTGCCAGTACAGGGGTAGGAGACTATGGCTACACCTTC.

The V gene is TRBV20-1, the J gene TRBJ2-1, with TRBD2 as a possible D gene (6 bases). Deletions cut 2 bases from V and 0 bases from J, with 11 bases between. This CDR3 region has 15 residues. Germline CDR1 DFQATT, CDR2 SNEGSKA (reference sequence). The CDR3 DNA reads as TGCAGTGCTAGACTAGCGCCGAGCTCCTACAATGAGCAGTTCTTC. This encodes CSARLAPSSYNEQFF.